This T cell receptor (beta chain) was retrieved from a study of blood T cell repertoires in COVID-19. For the study at large: Specimens from acute and convalescent COVID-19 originated in the United States, Italy and Spain.

CDR3 size: 13 residues. Trimming at V came to 9 bases and at J to 3 bases, leaving 2 bases not matched to a gene. Looked up from germline, CDR1 is LNHDA and CDR2 is SQIVND (reference sequence). Measured with immunoSEQ multiplex PCR; TCRdb has only the in-frame clones, and not every one. Of about 83,000 clones listed, around 90% were seen once; the top ten hold about 2.9%. The rearrangement links TRBV19 to TRBJ2-3; 11 nucleotides match TRBD1. This receptor was taken from a woman aged 45-59 years with active or convalescent COVID-19. Sequencing was performed on peripheral blood. CDR3 coding DNA: TGTGCCAGCCGGGACAGGGGGACAGATACGCAGTATTTT. This codes for CASRDRGTDTQYF.